This is a list of T cell receptor beta chains from one sample in a study of blood T cells in healthy people across ages. One entry per CDR3 protein, called by TCRdb with MiXCR from the 5' RACE reads. The sample holds about 750,000 distinct CDR3 sequences, about 48% seen once. Material for sequencing was blood. The receptors originated from a man of 80 years or more in good health. The CDR3 runs from the conserved cysteine through the conserved F or W. The D gene is left open where the match is weak. Clone size, where shown, is once, few, many, or a class for clones that have expanded.

j_call clone_size v_call d_call cdr3_aa cdr3_nt
TRBJ1-4 . TRBV20-1 . CSASGPTNEKLFF TGCAGTGCTAGTGGGCCAACTAATGAAAAACTGTTTTTT
TRBJ2-1 . TRBV12-3/TRBV12-4 TRBD2 CASNLAPLAGVLFF TGTGCCAGCAATTTAGCTCCCCTAGCGGGAGTCCTGTTCTTC
TRBJ2-3 . TRBV28 TRBD2 CASSLGRAGTDMQYF TGTGCCAGCAGTTTGGGGAGGGCTGGCACAGATATGCAGTATTTT
TRBJ1-2 . TRBV12-3/TRBV12-4 . CASSPQQGAYGYTF TGTGCCAGCAGCCCCCAACAGGGCGCCTATGGCTACACCTTC
TRBJ2-7 . TRBV5-6 . CASSRRRQVVGNEQYF TGTGCCAGCAGCAGGCGACGACAGGTGGTTGGCAACGAGCAGTACTTC
TRBJ1-2 . TRBV5-1 . CASSLVGDGRRGYTF TGCGCCAGCAGCTTGGTGGGGGACGGCAGACGGGGCTACACCTTC
TRBJ2-5 . TRBV5-1 . CASSRGVAEPGQYF TGCGCCAGCAGCCGTGGAGTAGCGGAGCCTGGGCAGTACTTC
TRBJ2-5 . TRBV18 . CASSGRVQETQYF TGTGCCAGCTCCGGAAGGGTACAAGAGACCCAGTACTTC
TRBJ2-4 . TRBV20-1 TRBD2 CSAIAGGVVRQYF TGCAGTGCTATAGCGGGAGGGGTCGTCCGGCAGTACTTC
TRBJ2-7 few TRBV12-3/TRBV12-4 . CASSPRGVPFEQYF TGTGCCAGCAGCCCTAGGGGGGTCCCGTTCGAGCAGTACTTC
TRBJ2-5 few TRBV4-1 . CASSQNQKQETQYF TGCGCCAGCAGCCAAAATCAGAAGCAAGAGACCCAGTACTTC
TRBJ2-1 . TRBV3-1 . CASGRTAYNEQFF TGTGCCAGCGGGCGGACCGCCTACAATGAGCAGTTCTTC
TRBJ2-2 . TRBV5-1 . CASGRLQGSNTGELFF TGCGCCAGCGGGAGGCTACAGGGTTCGAACACCGGGGAGCTGTTTTTT
TRBJ2-3 . TRBV6-5 TRBD2 CASSYGSLAGHTDTQYF TGTGCCAGCAGTTACGGGTCCCTAGCGGGACACACAGATACGCAGTATTTT
TRBJ2-1 . TRBV29-1 . CSVDAGRGQNEQFF TGCAGCGTTGACGCGGGGAGAGGGCAAAATGAGCAGTTCTTC
TRBJ1-5 few TRBV28 . CASSSGGPQHF TGTGCCAGCAGTTCAGGCGGACCCCAGCATTTT
TRBJ2-3 . TRBV6-5 . CASSYGRSPDTQYF TGTGCCAGCAGTTACGGCAGGTCCCCAGATACGCAGTATTTT
TRBJ2-7 few TRBV12-3/TRBV12-4 TRBD2 CASSRRTSGGGSYEQYF TGTGCCAGCAGTCGACGGACTAGCGGAGGGGGCTCCTACGAGCAGTACTTC
TRBJ2-5 . TRBV12-3/TRBV12-4 . CASSLFSQETQYF TGTGCCAGCAGTCTCTTCAGTCAAGAGACCCAGTACTTC
TRBJ2-1 . TRBV5-1 . CASSFGVTGDNEQFF TGCGCCAGCAGCTTCGGCGTCACGGGGGACAATGAGCAGTTCTTC
TRBJ2-1 . TRBV5-1 TRBD1 CASSWAGTGPNEQFF TGCGCCAGCAGCTGGGCCGGGACAGGGCCCAATGAGCAGTTCTTC
TRBJ2-1 . TRBV20-1 . CSVGRSGEQFF TGCAGTGTTGGGAGATCGGGGGAGCAGTTCTTC
TRBJ1-5 . TRBV27 . CASSSGRDSNQPQHF TGTGCCAGCAGTTCCGGACGGGATAGCAATCAGCCCCAGCATTTT
TRBJ1-4 . TRBV4-1 . CASSQDRGGAEKLFF TGCGCCAGCAGCCAAGACCGAGGCGGAGCTGAAAAACTGTTTTTT
TRBJ2-7 . TRBV2 . CASSSGALYEQYF TGTGCCAGCAGCAGCGGAGCACTCTACGAGCAGTACTTC
TRBJ2-5 . TRBV20-1 TRBD2 CSARVAGGPWNEQYF TGCAGTGCTAGAGTGGCGGGAGGGCCATGGAATGAGCAGTACTTC
TRBJ2-7 once TRBV9 . CASSVADPYEQYF TGTGCCAGCAGCGTGGCGGATCCTTACGAGCAGTACTTC
TRBJ2-3 . TRBV7-2 TRBD2 CASSSLAGISTDTQYF TGTGCCAGCAGCTCACTAGCGGGAATCAGCACAGATACGCAGTATTTT